The entry that follows covers one T cell receptor beta chain sequence. What it binds is unknown. This record comes from a study of T-cell memory formation after mild COVID-19. About the research overall: In these data, TCR clusters were largely donor specific.

Study-level findings and limits: The pre-infection memory compartment contained some responding clones, suggesting cross-reactive memory joined. Confirmation of SARS-CoV-2 specificity was lacking for second-wave clones peaking day 37.

CDR3 length: 15 amino acids. With 2 bases removed from V and 5 bases from J, the gap between germline ends came to 15 bases. Germline V lookup: CDR1 MNHNY, CDR2 SVGAGI (reference sequence). TCRdb analysed the 5' RACE reads with MiXCR anew, one entry per CDR3 protein. The table includes roughly 130,000 distinct CDR3 sequences, about 17% detected once. The TCR comes from a man aged 18 to 29 who had mild COVID-19 (a few samples of this study predate the infection). Cell type and time point are not known. This chain links TRBV6-6 with TRBJ1-2, with TRBD1 as a possible D gene (5 bases). Source material: PBMCs or a T cell subset sorted from them (not recorded which). The DNA of the CDR3 is TGTGCCAGCAGTTACCGAACCGACAGCGGATATGGCTACACCTTC. Protein product: CASSYRTDSGYGYTF.